Each of the 20 T cell receptor beta chains below was sequenced from the same sample in a study of patients and donors after allogeneic stem cell transplantation. Via MiXCR, TCRdb re-called the RT-PCR reads, giving one row per CDR3 protein. The table lists 400,000 to 450,000 distinct CDR3 sequences, roughly 17% of them singletons. The sample was blood, either unsorted or a sorted T cell fraction (not recorded which). The receptors stem from a human donor who was either an allogeneic HSCT recipient or a stem cell or donor lymphocyte infusion donor (not recorded which). It is not recorded whose cells these are; they may come from a transplant donor.

The genes are TRBV6-5 and TRBJ1-6, with TRBD1 identical over 7 bases. Germline assignment: CDR1 MNHEY and CDR2 SVGAGI. J lost 14 bases, V lost 4 bases, and 5 bases had no gene match. The length of the CDR3 is 12 residues. DNA for the CDR3: TGTGCCAGCAGTTCTCAGACAGGGACCCTCCACTTT. This encodes CASSSQTGTLHF.

This clonotype was detected a few times. V gene TRBV7-3 combines with J gene TRBJ2-1; 10 bases map to TRBD2. Germline assignment: CDR1 SGHTA and CDR2 FQGTGA. There are 18 residues in the CDR3. The V gene end was trimmed by 5 bases and the J gene end by 5 bases; junction bases not matched to a gene: 15. The CDR3 is CASSVNPPSGSRDNEQFF. CDR3 DNA: TGTGCCAGCAGCGTAAACCCCCCTAGCGGGAGTCGGGACAATGAGCAGTTCTTC.

Only a few counts were recorded for this clonotype. The genes are TRBV20-1 and TRBJ2-3; TRBD2 is a possible D gene (5 bases). This CDR3 has 15 residues. V dropped 6 bases and J dropped 2 bases, with 18 bases sitting between them. Germline loops: CDR1 DFQATT, CDR2 SNEGSKA (reference sequence). The CDR3 protein is CSAPAGGLNTDTQYF. The CDR3, as DNA: TGCAGTGCCCCTGCCGGAGGACTTAACACAGATACGCAGTATTTT.

There are a few counts of this clonotype. The V and J genes are TRBV12-3 or TRBV12-4 and TRBJ1-5; 7 nucleotides match TRBD1. The V and J ends lost 6 bases and 7 bases, in that order; junction bases with no gene match: 6. This CDR3 is 13 amino acids long. CDR3 DNA: TGTGCCAGCAGGACAGGGCTATACCAGCCCCAGCATTTT. This codes for CASRTGLYQPQHF.

This clonotype was seen ten or more times. The genes are TRBV11-2 and TRBJ2-2; the match to TRBD2 covers 10 bases. The CDR3 runs to 19 residues. The germline V gene has CDR1 SGHAT and CDR2 FQNNGV. Losses at the gene ends were 1 base for V and 1 base for J; bases not matched to a gene: 9. The CDR3 nucleotides read TGTGCCAGCAGCTTAGGACCCCCGGGACTAGCGAAGAACACCGGGGAGCTGTTTTTT. Its translation: CASSLGPPGLAKNTGELFF.

This clonotype appeared a few times. The chain uses TRBV29-1 and TRBJ2-7; 12 bases are a match to TRBD2. Germline lookup yields CDR1 SQVTM and CDR2 ANQGSEA. With V trimmed by 4 bases and J by 4 bases, 14 bases remained unmatched. The CDR3 is 17 amino acids. CDR3 in amino acids: CSVGGRPGTSGFYEQYF. Here the CDR3 DNA reads TGCAGCGTTGGGGGCCGACCCGGGACTAGCGGGTTTTACGAGCAGTACTTC.

The sample holds a few counts of this clonotype. The rearrangement uses TRBV20-1 and TRBJ1-5; D is possibly TRBD1 (6 bases). In germline, CDR1 is DFQATT, CDR2 SNEGSKA (reference sequence). This CDR3 region has 14 residues. Trimming removed 3 bases at V and 2 bases at J, with 11 bases between. The CDR3 here is CSARDSQGNQPQHF. CDR3 DNA: TGCAGTGCTAGGGACAGCCAGGGCAATCAGCCCCAGCATTTT.

This clonotype was seen more than once but under ten times. DNA for the CDR3: TGTGCCAGCAGTGGACGGGGTGTGGTACCTTTGTACTCTGGAAACACCATATATTTT. Translating gives CASSGRGVVPLYSGNTIYF. The chain is built from TRBV25-1 and TRBJ1-3; D gene uncertain. Trimming stripped 4 bases from V and 0 bases from J, with 22 bases between. CDR1 and CDR2 (germline): MGHDK, SYGVNS. The CDR3 is made up of 19 amino acids.

This clonotype came up a few times. This chain links TRBV20-1 with TRBJ2-1, with 9 bases lining up with TRBD2. The CDR3 contains 16 residues. Germline V gene lookup returns CDR1 DFQATT and CDR2 SNEGSKA (reference sequence). Unmatched junction bases numbered 5, after V lost 0 bases and J lost 2 bases. The CDR3 DNA sequence: TGCAGTGCTAGAGATCCGGAGCGGGGGGCCTACAATGAGCAGTTCTTC. Amino acids: CSARDPERGAYNEQFF.

The chain links TRBV7-2 to TRBJ2-7; a weak D match, TRBD1 (5 bases). Between the trimmed V and J ends, which lost 6 bases and 3 bases, there was a span of 18 bases. The germline V gene encodes CDR1 SGHTA and CDR2 FQGNSA. This CDR3 contains 15 residues. As DNA, the CDR3 is TGTGCCAGCAGTTTTAAATCAGGGTTGTTCTACGAGCAGTACTTC. Translated: CASSFKSGLFYEQYF.

This clonotype was found many times. This chain joins TRBV20-1 and TRBJ1-5; 8 nucleotides align to TRBD1. V shed 0 bases and J 5 bases; nucleotides not matched to a gene: 6. The CDR3 is made up of 15 amino acids. The V gene's germline CDR1 is DFQATT and CDR2 SNEGSKA (reference sequence). This chain's CDR3 is CSARDRAGGYQPQHF. The CDR3, as DNA: TGCAGTGCTAGAGATAGGGCAGGGGGCTATCAGCCCCAGCATTTT.

This clonotype has a handful of counts. V is TRBV11-2 and J is TRBJ2-1; 8 positions agree with TRBD2. This CDR3 has 18 amino acids. Germline CDR1 and CDR2: SGHAT and FQNNGV. V trimming: 2 bases; J trimming: 6 bases; junction bases outside the gene matches: 15. The CDR3 region has the DNA TGTGCCAGCAGCTTAAGGGTCCGGTCGGGGGGGGGCGTCAATGAGCAGTTCTTC. Translating it yields CASSLRVRSGGGVNEQFF.

V gene TRBV7-9 combines with J gene TRBJ2-7; maybe TRBD2 (6 bases). The V gene lost 1 base and the J gene lost 12 bases, with 22 bases spanning the gap. This CDR3 contains 15 residues. CDR1 is SEHNR, CDR2 FQNEAQ, per germline (reference sequence). As DNA, the CDR3 is TGTGCCAGCAGCTTAGAACCATGGCGGGGCCCTCGTCGGTACTTC. This codes for CASSLEPWRGPRRYF. The whole variable domain, filled in from reference TRBV7-9 and TRBJ2-7, reads DTGVSQNPRHKITKRGQNVTFRCDPISEHNRLYWYRQTLGQGPEFLTYFQNEAQLEKSRLLSDRFSAERPKGSFSTLEIQRTEQGDSAMYLCASSLEPWRGPRRYFGPGTRLTVT.

The chain links TRBV15 to TRBJ2-1; D gene ambiguous. The CDR3 is 15 residues long. V lost 0 bases and J 4 bases, leaving 10 bases between the germline ends. Germline CDR1 LNHNV, CDR2 YYDKDF (reference sequence). This CDR3 is CATSRDPTAYNEQFF. As DNA, the CDR3 is TGTGCCACCAGCAGAGATCCTACAGCTTACAATGAGCAGTTCTTC.

This clonotype turned up a few times. This sequence joins TRBV12-3 or TRBV12-4 and TRBJ1-5; D uncertain. Trimming removed 1 base from V and 11 bases from J, with 15 bases in between. The CDR3 extends over 14 amino acids. In DNA, the CDR3 is TGTGCCAGCAGTTTAGATCGGTTTGTATGGACCCAGCATTTT. Its protein product is CASSLDRFVWTQHF.

A few counts support this clonotype. The V and J genes are TRBV11-3 and TRBJ2-1; D not resolved. CDR1 and CDR2 (germline): SGHNT, YENEEA. With 5 bases removed from V and 5 bases from J, the gap between germline ends came to 1 base. The CDR3 loop spans 10 amino acids. This CDR3 reads CASSDNEQFF. The DNA for the CDR3 is TGTGCCAGCAGCGACAATGAGCAGTTCTTC.

The chain recombines TRBV25-1 with TRBJ2-1; the D is unclear. Germline CDR1 reads MGHDK; CDR2 reads SYGVNS. Trimming took off 1 base at V and 7 bases at J, with 14 bases between the two ends. The CDR3 is 15 amino acids. The DNA of the CDR3 is TGTGCCAGCAGTGAATTGGTGGCCGTGGGAAATGAGCAGTTCTTC. It is translated as CASSELVAVGNEQFF. Supplemented by reference TRBV25-1 and TRBJ2-1, the full variable domain reads EADIYQTPRYLVIGTGKKITLECSQTMGHDKMYWYQQDPGMELHLIHYSYGVNSTEKGDLSSESTVSRIRTEHFPLTLESARPSHTSQYLCASSELVAVGNEQFFGPGTRLTVL.

This clonotype was detected ten times or more. This chain connects TRBV12-3 or TRBV12-4 to TRBJ2-3, with TRBD1 matching 8 bases. Trimming removed 1 base from V and 3 bases from J; junction bases left unmatched: 3. The CDR3 is made up of 15 amino acids. CDR3 coding DNA: TGTGCCAGCAGTTTAGGCAGGGGGCCGACAGATACGCAGTATTTT. Translation gives CASSLGRGPTDTQYF.

The chain employs TRBV20-1 and TRBJ2-5; D possibly corresponds to TRBD1 (5 bases). Trimming left V 0 bases short and J 5 bases short, with 13 bases between. This CDR3 spans 14 amino acids. CDR1 is DFQATT, CDR2 SNEGSKA, per germline (reference sequence). CDR3 sequence: CSARDKAAGETQYF. CDR3 nucleotide sequence: TGCAGTGCTAGAGATAAGGCAGCAGGGGAGACCCAGTACTTC.

In its sample, this clonotype was seen many times. The chain is built from TRBV4-1 and TRBJ2-5; D remains ambiguous. This CDR3 is 13 amino acids long. Germline CDR1 reads MGHRA; CDR2 reads YSYEKL. Trimming stripped 1 base from V and 5 bases from J, with 8 bases between. For the CDR3, the DNA is TGCGCCAGCAGCCAAGGGGTGAAGGAGACCCAGTACTTC. Translation: CASSQGVKETQYF.